This entry lists 29 T cell receptor beta chains sequenced from one sample in a study of T cells after yellow fever vaccination. TCRdb reprocessed the 5' RACE reads with MiXCR, giving one entry per CDR3 protein. Among 550,000 to 750,000 distinct CDR3 sequences listed, roughly 13% were seen once. Sequencing was performed on PBMCs, taken on the day of the yellow fever booster vaccination. The origin of the receptors is a man aged 30 to 39 who received the YFV17D yellow fever vaccine.

In its sample, this clonotype was seen a few times. The chain joins TRBV20-1 to TRBJ1-1; perhaps TRBD1 as D (5 bases). Germline assignment: CDR1 DFQATT and CDR2 SNEGSKA (reference sequence). Trimming removed 5 bases from V and 5 bases from J, with 18 bases in between. CDR3 length: 14 amino acids. The CDR3 nucleotides read TGCAGTGCTCAACGGGGCAGCGGCCGAACTGAAGCTTTCTTT. Its translation is CSAQRGSGRTEAFF.

This clonotype was detected ten times or more. This chain connects TRBV7-2 to TRBJ2-5, with unresolved D. The CDR3 is made up of 12 amino acids. The germline V gene has CDR1 SGHTA and CDR2 FQGNSA. The V end lost 5 bases, the J end lost 2 bases, and 6 bases lay between the germline ends. CDR3 sequence reads: CASSSTQETQYF. The CDR3, as DNA: TGTGCCAGCAGCAGCACTCAAGAGACCCAGTACTTC.

This clonotype was seen more than once but under ten times. The gene calls are TRBV20-1 and TRBJ2-2, with a weak D call TRBD2 (6 bases). The CDR3 runs 14 residues. Trimming took off 6 bases at V and 0 bases at J, with 11 bases between the two ends. Germline V lookup: CDR1 DFQATT, CDR2 SNEGSKA (reference sequence). DNA for the CDR3: TGCAGTGCCCCCGGCGGGACGAACACCGGGGAGCTGTTTTTT. It specifies CSAPGGTNTGELFF.

This clonotype has more than one count but fewer than ten. The chain combines TRBV6-1 with TRBJ2-2; D ambiguous. The ends were cut back, 7 bases at V and 0 bases at J, with 9 bases in the middle. The CDR3 spans 14 residues. CDR1 and CDR2 (germline): MNHNS, SASEGT. CDR3 coding DNA: TGTGCCAGCACACCAACAGCGAACACCGGGGAGCTGTTTTTT. It specifies CASTPTANTGELFF.

CDR3 bases: TGTGCCAGTAGTACCAGACCCCAGGGGGCACGCTACAATGAGCAGTTCTTC. Its protein is CASSTRPQGARYNEQFF. The J gene is TRBJ2-1, the V gene TRBV19; 8 bases agree with TRBD1. From germline, CDR1 is LNHDA and CDR2 SQIVND (reference sequence). CDR3 length: 17 residues. V trimming: 4 bases; J trimming: 3 bases; junction bases outside the gene matches: 11.

The V and J genes are TRBV6-5 and TRBJ1-6; tentatively, D is TRBD1 (5 bases). This CDR3 is built from 13 residues. Trimming removed 4 bases at V and 9 bases at J, with 10 bases between. Looked up from germline, CDR1 is MNHEY and CDR2 is SVGAGI. CDR3 in DNA: TGTGCCAGCAGTTCGGGGGGTTCTTCACCCCTCCACTTT. It specifies CASSSGGSSPLHF.

This clonotype has just a few counts. The rearrangement joins TRBV7-8 to TRBJ1-4; D is undetermined. Germline V gene sequence: CDR1 SGHVS, CDR2 FQNEAQ. The V gene lost 6 bases and the J gene lost 8 bases, with 22 bases spanning the gap. CDR3 length: 16 residues. CDR3 amino acids: CASRSGWGYLGEKLFF. The CDR3 nucleotides are TGTGCCAGCAGGTCCGGGTGGGGTTATTTAGGAGAAAAACTGTTTTTT. Combining the CDR3 with reference TRBV7-8 and TRBJ1-4 gives the whole variable domain GAGVSQSPRYKVAKRGQDVALRCDPISGHVSLFWYQQALGQGPEFLTYFQNEAQLDKSGLPSDRFFAERPEGSVSTLKIQRTQQEDSAVYLCASRSGWGYLGEKLFFGSGTQLSVL.

J is TRBJ1-1 and V is TRBV5-1; 8 bases fit TRBD1. V lost 2 bases, J lost 5 bases, and 11 bases stayed unmatched. The CDR3 spans 16 residues. CDR1 and CDR2 (germline): SGHRS, YFSETQ. The CDR3 bases are TGCGCCAGCAGCTTAGACCCTAACAGGGGGTGGACTGAAGCTTTCTTT. Amino acids: CASSLDPNRGWTEAFF. Variable domain in full (rest from reference TRBV5-1 and TRBJ1-1): KAGVTQTPRYLIKTRGQQVTLSCSPISGHRSVSWYQQTPGQGLQFLFEYFSETQRNKGNFPGRFSGRQFSNSRSEMNVSTLELGDSALYLCASSLDPNRGWTEAFFGQGTRLTVV.

This clonotype appeared a few times. This chain's CDR3 is CATSRDFSYEQYF. Here the CDR3 DNA reads TGTGCCACCAGCAGGGACTTCTCCTACGAGCAGTACTTC. This chain uses TRBV15 with TRBJ2-7; a possible D gene is TRBD2 (5 bases). Germline loops: CDR1 LNHNV, CDR2 YYDKDF (reference sequence). This CDR3 is 13 amino acids long. V shed 3 bases and J shed 0 bases, with 6 bases lying between them.

There are a few counts of this clonotype. The V call is TRBV6-1, the J call TRBJ1-3; D ambiguous. Trimming took 6 bases from V and 4 from J, leaving 16 bases between them. CDR1 is MNHNS and CDR2 is SASEGT in the germline V gene. CDR3 length equals 15 residues. CDR3 coding DNA: TGTGCCAGCAGGGCATCCCCGGGAGTCGGAAACACCATATATTTT. Amino acids: CASRASPGVGNTIYF.

This clonotype was observed a handful of times. The chain links TRBV28 to TRBJ1-4, with 7 nucleotides matching TRBD1. The germline gives CDR1 MDHEN, CDR2 SYDVKM. This CDR3 region has 14 residues. Trimming at V came to 4 bases and at J to 7 bases, leaving 6 bases not matched to a gene. The CDR3 coding sequence is TGTGCCAGCAGTTCGGACAGGCTCGGTGAAAAACTGTTTTTT. Amino acids: CASSSDRLGEKLFF.

This chain joins TRBV29-1 and TRBJ2-5; D not certain. The CDR3 totals 14 residues. Germline assignment: CDR1 SQVTM and CDR2 ANQGSEA. The V gene lost 6 bases and the J gene lost 2 bases, with 16 bases spanning the gap. The CDR3 nucleotides are TGCAGCGTCGTTCGGGTAGCATGGCAAGAGACCCAGTACTTC. Translation: CSVVRVAWQETQYF.

This clonotype was seen a few times. The CDR3 DNA reads as TGTGCCAGCAATTGGCAGGGAACAGGGGGCTCTGGAAACACCATATATTTT. It encodes CASNWQGTGGSGNTIYF. This sequence joins TRBV12-3 or TRBV12-4 and TRBJ1-3; 8 nucleotides align to TRBD1. This CDR3 comprises 17 residues. V shed 7 bases, J shed 0 bases, and the junction held 11 bases outside the gene matches.

The rearrangement joins TRBV7-2 to TRBJ2-7; no definite D call. Germline loops: CDR1 SGHTA, CDR2 FQGNSA. Trimming removed 1 base from V and 7 bases from J, with 8 bases in between. CDR3 size: 12 residues. The CDR3 region is CASSLGSGEQYF. In nucleotides, the CDR3 is TGTGCCAGCAGCTTAGGGTCAGGAGAGCAGTACTTC.

Written as DNA, the CDR3 is TGCAGTGCACCCCGCTCCGGGACAGTCCAAGAGACCCAGTACTTC. It is translated as CSAPRSGTVQETQYF. The chain uses TRBV20-1 and TRBJ2-5, with 7 bases that match TRBD1. The CDR3 loop spans 15 amino acids. Germline V gene data show CDR1 as DFQATT and CDR2 as SNEGSKA (reference sequence). The V gene end was trimmed by 6 bases and the J gene end by 1 base; junction bases not matched to a gene: 11.

This chain joins TRBV7-2 and TRBJ2-4, with TRBD2 matching over 8 bases. Germline values: CDR1 SGHTA, CDR2 FQGNSA. The V segment lost 0 bases and the J segment 7 bases; nucleotides outside the gene matches: 5. The CDR3 has 15 residues. CDR3 loop: CASSLASGNNNIQYF. The CDR3 DNA reads as TGTGCCAGCAGCTTAGCTAGCGGGAACAACAACATTCAGTACTTC.

The chain couples TRBV7-2 to TRBJ2-7; 8 nucleotides agree with TRBD2. Germline lookup yields CDR1 SGHTA and CDR2 FQGNSA. This CDR3 has 17 residues. The ends lost 2 bases at V and 1 base at J; junction bases unmatched: 10. CDR3 sequence reads: CASSLRIQRERSYEQYF. CDR3 DNA: TGTGCCAGCAGCTTAAGAATTCAGCGGGAGAGGTCCTACGAGCAGTACTTC. Together with reference TRBV7-2 and TRBJ2-7, the CDR3 gives the full variable domain: GAGVSQSPSNKVTEKGKDVELRCDPISGHTALYWYRQSLGQGLEFLIYFQGNSAPDKSGLPSDRFSAERTGGSVSTLTIQRTQQEDSAVYLCASSLRIQRERSYEQYFGPGTRLTVT.

The chain links TRBV12-3 or TRBV12-4 to TRBJ1-6, with D unclear. The V and J ends lost 5 bases and 7 bases respectively, with 12 bases between them. The CDR3 has 14 residues. The DNA of the CDR3 is TGTGCCAGCAGTCAAGGACTGGGGAATTCACCCCTCCACTTT. Encoded protein: CASSQGLGNSPLHF.

This clonotype was detected only a few times. In DNA, the CDR3 is TGCAGCGTTGACATCGTAGGTGAGCAGTTCTTC. Translation: CSVDIVGEQFF. The rearrangement uses TRBV29-1 and TRBJ2-1; D call uncertain. The germline gives CDR1 SQVTM, CDR2 ANQGSEA. The CDR3 is made up of 11 amino acids. The V end was cut by 3 bases, the J end by 9 bases, with 9 bases between.

This clonotype was found a few times. As DNA, the CDR3 is TGTGCCAGCAGCCCCGCGCGGGAGTCCGAGCAGTACTTC. It encodes CASSPARESEQYF. The chain couples TRBV7-2 to TRBJ2-7; 7 bases match TRBD2. There are 13 residues in the CDR3. The V and J ends lost 5 bases and 6 bases, in that order; junction bases with no gene match: 7. Germline loops: CDR1 SGHTA, CDR2 FQGNSA.

This chain connects TRBV24-1 to TRBJ2-3; the D is unclear. The CDR3 extends over 14 amino acids. Per germline, CDR1 KGHDR and CDR2 SFDVKD. Trimming took off 2 bases at V and 2 bases at J, with 7 bases between the two ends. The CDR3, as DNA: TGTGCCACCAGTGATTCCGCCTTCACAGATACGCAGTATTTT. It codes for CATSDSAFTDTQYF.

This clonotype was counted between two and nine times. The chain has TRBV6-5 and TRBJ2-7, with 12 bases that match TRBD2. CDR3 length equals 17 residues. V dropped 0 bases and J dropped 6; count of bases not matched to a gene: 9. Germline V lookup: CDR1 MNHEY, CDR2 SVGAGI. DNA for the CDR3: TGTGCCAGCAGTTACTCGAGTACAAGACTAGCGGGAGTCGAGCAGTACTTC. Protein sequence: CASSYSSTRLAGVEQYF.

This clonotype was seen a handful of times. The J gene is TRBJ2-7, the V gene TRBV29-1; 12 bases are a match to TRBD1. Trimming at V came to 5 bases and at J to 7 bases, leaving 9 bases not matched to a gene. This CDR3 is 14 amino acids long. The germline V gene encodes CDR1 SQVTM and CDR2 ANQGSEA. The CDR3 coding sequence is TGCAGCGTTCGGTTCGGGACAGGGGGCGATGAGCAGTACTTC. It codes for CSVRFGTGGDEQYF.

The J gene is TRBJ2-1, the V gene TRBV20-1, with 11 bases matching TRBD1. CDR1 is DFQATT and CDR2 is SNEGSKA in the germline V gene (reference sequence). This CDR3 has 15 residues. V dropped 6 bases and J dropped 2; count of bases not matched to a gene: 6. The CDR3, as DNA: TGCAGTGCCCCGGGGACAGGGGGGCCCTACAATGAGCAGTTCTTC. This sequence encodes CSAPGTGGPYNEQFF.

V is TRBV5-1 and J is TRBJ2-7; 8 bases map to TRBD2. Germline V gene data show CDR1 as SGHRS and CDR2 as YFSETQ. With 2 bases clipped from V and 5 bases from J, the junction kept 6 bases outside the gene matches. The CDR3 consists of 14 residues. The chain's CDR3 is CASSFTGTRDEQYF. The CDR3 DNA is TGCGCCAGCAGCTTCACCGGGACTAGAGACGAGCAGTACTTC.

Many counts were recorded for this clonotype. The rearrangement links TRBV5-1 to TRBJ2-6; the D is unclear. V lost 2 bases and J lost 1, with 10 bases in between. Germline V gene lookup returns CDR1 SGHRS and CDR2 YFSETQ. This CDR3 has 16 amino acids. The CDR3: CASSFRPSSGANVLTF. Written as DNA, the CDR3 is TGCGCCAGCAGCTTCCGACCTTCATCTGGGGCCAACGTCCTGACTTTC. The full variable domain, rest sourced from reference TRBV5-1 and TRBJ2-6, is KAGVTQTPRYLIKTRGQQVTLSCSPISGHRSVSWYQQTPGQGLQFLFEYFSETQRNKGNFPGRFSGRQFSNSRSEMNVSTLELGDSALYLCASSFRPSSGANVLTFGAGSRLTVL.

This clonotype has more than one count but fewer than ten. The rearrangement links TRBV9 to TRBJ2-4, with D maybe TRBD1 (6 bases). In germline, CDR1 is SGDLS, CDR2 YYNGEE. The ends were cut back, 4 bases at V and 5 bases at J, with 13 bases in the middle. This CDR3 contains 14 residues. The chain's CDR3 is CASSPVGQQNIQYF. The CDR3 coding sequence is TGTGCCAGCAGCCCAGTAGGACAGCAAAACATTCAGTACTTC.

The chain combines TRBV7-9 with TRBJ1-6; 9 bases agree with TRBD1. Germline assignment: CDR1 SEHNR and CDR2 FQNEAQ (reference sequence). CDR3 length: 16 residues. The ends lost 5 bases at V and 7 bases at J; junction bases unmatched: 9. The chain's CDR3 is CASSPQGAFGNSPLHF. CDR3 DNA sequence: TGTGCCAGCAGCCCACAGGGGGCGTTTGGAAATTCACCCCTCCACTTT.

This clonotype was recorded a few times. The gene calls are TRBV29-1 and TRBJ2-3; TRBD2 matches at 12 bases. Trimming took 6 bases from V and 5 from J; bases not matched to a gene: 12. This CDR3 is 16 amino acids long. CDR1 is SQVTM, CDR2 ANQGSEA, per germline. In DNA, the CDR3 is TGCAGCGTATCCGGGACAGCGGGACTAGCGGGAGATACGCAGTATTTT. Translated, it gives CSVSGTAGLAGDTQYF.